The next 9 T cell receptor beta chains were all read from a single sample in a study of blood T cells in healthy people across ages. A second PCR of 7 to 11 cycles used a sample-barcoded 5' primer and a J-beta primer mix. TCRdb independently ran MiXCR on the 5' RACE reads; one entry per CDR3 protein. This sample has roughly 1,300,000 distinct CDR3 sequences, with 45% to 70% found just once. Sequenced: blood. All receptors derive from a man aged 18 to 35 in good health.

V gene TRBV29-1 combines with J gene TRBJ2-7; D is perhaps TRBD2 (7 bases). The J call may be in error: the DNA end matches TRBJ2-1 better. This CDR3 is 14 amino acids long. The germline gives CDR1 SQVTM, CDR2 ANQGSEA. The CDR3 here is CSVEDRGDTPEQFF. The DNA for the CDR3 is TGCAGCGTTGAAGATCGGGGGGACACTCCCGAGCAGTTCTTC.

The chain is built from TRBV4-2 and TRBJ2-7; D unresolved. Germline V gives CDR1 LGHNA, CDR2 YNFKEQ. The germline V and J ends were trimmed by 6 bases and 2 bases, with 11 bases remaining between them. The CDR3 sequence is 13 residues long. The CDR3 is CASSRLTTYEQYF. The CDR3 region has the DNA TGTGCCAGCAGTCGACTTACCACCTACGAGCAGTACTTC.

This clonotype appeared a few times. The chain joins TRBV13 to TRBJ2-4; D remains unclear. Germline V gene sequence: CDR1 PRHDT, CDR2 FYEKMQ (reference sequence). This CDR3 is 14 amino acids long. V lost 5 bases and J lost 1, with 9 bases in between. CDR3 coding DNA: TGTGCCAGCAGCGATCTCCGGGCCAAAAACATTCAGTACTTC. Amino acid sequence: CASSDLRAKNIQYF.

This chain joins TRBV10-3 and TRBJ1-5; TRBD1 is a possible D gene (6 bases). The CDR3 loop spans 14 amino acids. Germline V gives CDR1 ENHRY, CDR2 SYGVKD. Trimming pared 10 bases from V and 5 bases from J, leaving 18 bases between. The CDR3 nucleotides read TGTGCCACTAGAAAACAGGGAGCCGATCAGCCCCAGCATTTT. Encoded protein: CATRKQGADQPQHF.

The CDR3 region has the DNA TGTGCCAGCAGTTCCTCCAGCTGGACAGGGTTGTCAGAGACCCAGTACTTC. Translated, it gives CASSSSSWTGLSETQYF. The chain uses TRBV28 and TRBJ2-5, with TRBD1 matching over 8 bases. J was trimmed by 4 bases and V by 4 bases; bases with no gene match: 14. Per the germline V gene, CDR1 is MDHEN and CDR2 is SYDVKM. This CDR3 is 17 amino acids long.

The gene calls are TRBV10-3 and TRBJ1-6; 9 bases map to TRBD1. J was trimmed by 6 bases and V by 3 bases; bases with no gene match: 6. The V gene's germline CDR1 is ENHRY and CDR2 SYGVKD. This CDR3 has 16 residues. DNA of the CDR3: TGTGCCATCAGTGAAGGGTCGGGACAGGGTAATTCACCCCTCCACTTT. Protein sequence: CAISEGSGQGNSPLHF.

In its sample, this clonotype was seen a few times. The chain recombines TRBV18 with TRBJ2-1, with TRBD2 matching 10 bases. From germline, CDR1 is KGHSH and CDR2 LQKENI. V shed 0 bases and J 6 bases; nucleotides not matched to a gene: 5. CDR3 length: 16 amino acids. CDR3 loop: CASSPPNSGGSNEQFF. CDR3 DNA: TGTGCCAGCTCACCACCCAATAGCGGGGGGAGCAATGAGCAGTTCTTC.

Only one count was recorded for this clonotype. The rearrangement links TRBV7-2 to TRBJ2-3; D not certain. Germline assignment: CDR1 SGHTA and CDR2 FQGNSA. Trimming shortened V by 7 bases and J by 5 bases, and 10 bases separated the two germline ends. The CDR3 has 12 residues. The CDR3 DNA reads TGTGCCAGCAACAATAGAGGAGATACGCAGTATTTT. Translating gives CASNNRGDTQYF.

J is TRBJ2-3 and V is TRBV20-1, with TRBD2 matching over 14 bases. The germline V gene has CDR1 DFQATT and CDR2 SNEGSKA (reference sequence). This CDR3 is built from 15 residues. The trim removed 6 bases at V and 6 bases at J, leaving 8 bases unmatched. As DNA, the CDR3 is TGCAGTGCCCGTCCGGGACTAGCGGGGGTGGATACGCAGTATTTT. It codes for CSARPGLAGVDTQYF.